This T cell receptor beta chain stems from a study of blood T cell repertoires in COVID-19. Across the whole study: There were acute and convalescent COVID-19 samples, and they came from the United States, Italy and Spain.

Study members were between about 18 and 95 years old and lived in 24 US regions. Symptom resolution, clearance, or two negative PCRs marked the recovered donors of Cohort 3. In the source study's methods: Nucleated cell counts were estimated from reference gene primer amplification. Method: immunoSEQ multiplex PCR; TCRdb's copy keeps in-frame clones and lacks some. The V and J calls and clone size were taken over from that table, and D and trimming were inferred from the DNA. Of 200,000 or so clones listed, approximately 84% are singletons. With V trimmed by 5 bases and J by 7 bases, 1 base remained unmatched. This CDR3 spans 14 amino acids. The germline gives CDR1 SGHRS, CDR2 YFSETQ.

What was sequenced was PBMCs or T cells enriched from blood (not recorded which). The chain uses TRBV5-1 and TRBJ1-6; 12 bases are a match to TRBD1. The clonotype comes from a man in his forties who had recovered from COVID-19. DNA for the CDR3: TGCGCCAGCAGGGGGACAGGGGGCAATTCACCCCTCCACTTT. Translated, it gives CASRGTGGNSPLHF.